This entry features one TCR beta chain sequence. What it binds is not known. Germline loops: CDR1 KGHDR, CDR2 SFDVKD. Trimming left V 5 bases short and J 0 bases short, with 10 bases between. The CDR3 loop spans 15 amino acids. The table came from immunoSEQ multiplex PCR; TCRdb's copy has only in-frame clones and leaves some out. The repertoire includes 120,000 or so clones, 81% of them detected once, and less than 5% sits in the top ten. These data are taken from a study of T cell responses to AZD1222 COVID-19 vaccine. At the level of the study: Samples with a second dose at about 4 or about 12 weeks were pooled together.

General observations from the study: Seropositive status at baseline applied to only 5 or 6 AZD1222 recipients. Distributed over spike, vaccine-associated CD4 TCRs predominated at 160-218 and 743-854.

V usage is TRBV24-1 and J usage is TRBJ2-1, with D maybe TRBD2 (5 bases). The input for sequencing was peripheral blood, taken on day 0 of AZD1222 vaccination. This TCR derives from an adult in good health. For the CDR3, the DNA is TGTGCCACCAGTGTCCCCCGGGGCTCCTACAATGAGCAGTTCTTC. Its protein product is CATSVPRGSYNEQFF.